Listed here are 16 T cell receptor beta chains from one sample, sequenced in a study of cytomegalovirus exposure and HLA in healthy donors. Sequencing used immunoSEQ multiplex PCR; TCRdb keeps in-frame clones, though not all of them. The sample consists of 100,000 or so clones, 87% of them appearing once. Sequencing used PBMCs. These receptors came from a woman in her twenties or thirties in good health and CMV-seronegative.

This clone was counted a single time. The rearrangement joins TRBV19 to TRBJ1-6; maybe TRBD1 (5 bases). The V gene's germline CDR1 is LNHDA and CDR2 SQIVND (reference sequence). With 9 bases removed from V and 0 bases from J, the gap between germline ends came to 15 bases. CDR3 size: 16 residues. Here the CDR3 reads CARSGALSSYNSPLHF. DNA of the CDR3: TGTGCCAGAAGTGGGGCTCTCAGCTCCTATAATTCACCCCTCCACTTT.

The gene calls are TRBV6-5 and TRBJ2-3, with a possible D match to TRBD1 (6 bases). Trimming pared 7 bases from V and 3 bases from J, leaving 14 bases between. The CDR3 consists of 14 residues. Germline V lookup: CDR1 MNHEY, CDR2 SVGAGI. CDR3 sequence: CASIKPRGTDTQYF. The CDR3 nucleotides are TGTGCCAGCATTAAACCTAGGGGGACAGATACGCAGTATTTT.

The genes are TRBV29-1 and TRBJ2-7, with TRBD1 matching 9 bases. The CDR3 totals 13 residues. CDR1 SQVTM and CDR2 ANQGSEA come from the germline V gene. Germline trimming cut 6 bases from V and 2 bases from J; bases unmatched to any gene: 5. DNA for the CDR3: TGCAGCGTGGGACAGGGCTTACCCTACGAGCAGTACTTC. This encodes CSVGQGLPYEQYF.

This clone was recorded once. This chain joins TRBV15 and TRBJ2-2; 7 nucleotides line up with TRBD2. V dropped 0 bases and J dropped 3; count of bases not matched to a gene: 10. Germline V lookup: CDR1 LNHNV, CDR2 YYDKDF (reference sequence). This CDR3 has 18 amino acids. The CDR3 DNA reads TGTGCCACCAGCAGAGATCTCGCGGGAGTAAGCTACACCGGGGAGCTGTTTTTT. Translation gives CATSRDLAGVSYTGELFF.

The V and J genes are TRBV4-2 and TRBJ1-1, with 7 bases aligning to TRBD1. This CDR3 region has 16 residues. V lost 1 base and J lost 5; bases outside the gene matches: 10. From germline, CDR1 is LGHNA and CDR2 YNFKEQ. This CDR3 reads CASSQGFIGGWTEAFF. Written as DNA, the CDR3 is TGTGCCAGCAGCCAAGGGTTTATAGGGGGCTGGACTGAAGCTTTCTTT.

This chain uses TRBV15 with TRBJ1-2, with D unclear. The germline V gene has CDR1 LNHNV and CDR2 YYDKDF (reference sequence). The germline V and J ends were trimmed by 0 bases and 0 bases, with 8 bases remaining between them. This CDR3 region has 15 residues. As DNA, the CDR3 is TGTGCCACCAGCAGAGAGCCTGCAGCTAACTATGGCTACACCTTC. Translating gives CATSREPAANYGYTF.

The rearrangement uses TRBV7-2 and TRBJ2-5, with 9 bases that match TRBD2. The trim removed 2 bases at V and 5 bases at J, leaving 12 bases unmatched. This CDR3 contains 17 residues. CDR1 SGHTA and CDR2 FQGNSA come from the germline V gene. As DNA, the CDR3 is TGTGCCAGCAGCTTAAATGATGGCGGGGGGGTTCTGGAGACCCAGTACTTC. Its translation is CASSLNDGGGVLETQYF.

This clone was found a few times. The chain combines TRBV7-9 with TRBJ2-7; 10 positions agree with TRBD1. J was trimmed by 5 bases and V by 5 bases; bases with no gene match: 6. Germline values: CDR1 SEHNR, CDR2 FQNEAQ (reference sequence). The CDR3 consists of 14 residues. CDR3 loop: CASSIGTGVHEQYF. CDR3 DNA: TGTGCCAGCAGCATCGGGACAGGGGTACACGAGCAGTACTTC.

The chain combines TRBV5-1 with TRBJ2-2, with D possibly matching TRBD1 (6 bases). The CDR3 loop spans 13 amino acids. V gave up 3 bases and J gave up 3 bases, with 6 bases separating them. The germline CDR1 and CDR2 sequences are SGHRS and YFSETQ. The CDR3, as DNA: TGCGCCAGCAGCTCAGGGGACACCGGGGAGCTGTTTTTT. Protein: CASSSGDTGELFF.

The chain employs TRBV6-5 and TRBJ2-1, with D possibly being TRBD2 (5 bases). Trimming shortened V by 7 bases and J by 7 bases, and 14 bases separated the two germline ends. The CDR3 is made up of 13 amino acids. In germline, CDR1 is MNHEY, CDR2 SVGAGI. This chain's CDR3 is CASTLGEGNEQFF. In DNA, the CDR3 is TGTGCCAGCACCCTTGGCGAGGGAAATGAGCAGTTCTTC.

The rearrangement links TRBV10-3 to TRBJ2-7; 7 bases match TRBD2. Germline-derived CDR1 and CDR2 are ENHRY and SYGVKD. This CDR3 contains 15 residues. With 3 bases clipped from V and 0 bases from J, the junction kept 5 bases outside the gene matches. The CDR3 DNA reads TGTGCCATCAGTGAAAGGTCGGGGGGCTCCTACGAGCAGTACTTC. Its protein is CAISERSGGSYEQYF.

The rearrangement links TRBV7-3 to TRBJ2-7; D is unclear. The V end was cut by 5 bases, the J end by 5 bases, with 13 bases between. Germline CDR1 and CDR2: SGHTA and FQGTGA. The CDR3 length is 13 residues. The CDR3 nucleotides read TGTGCCAGCAGCCCCGACGGAGCCCACGAGCAGTACTTC. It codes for CASSPDGAHEQYF.

CDR3 bases: TGTGCCAGCAGCTTAGGGAGCGGGAGGGCCTCGACCTACGAGCAGTACTTC. Translating gives CASSLGSGRASTYEQYF. The gene calls are TRBV7-2 and TRBJ2-7; 10 bases agree with TRBD2. Germline V gene lookup returns CDR1 SGHTA and CDR2 FQGNSA. The CDR3 covers 17 residues. Trimming removed 1 base from V and 2 bases from J; junction bases left unmatched: 8.

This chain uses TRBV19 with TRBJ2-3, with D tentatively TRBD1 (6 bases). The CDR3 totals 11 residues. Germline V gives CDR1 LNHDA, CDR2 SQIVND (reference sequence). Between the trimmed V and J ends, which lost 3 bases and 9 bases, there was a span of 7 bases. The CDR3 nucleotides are TGTGCCAGTAGTATCGACAGGACGCAGTATTTT. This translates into CASSIDRTQYF.

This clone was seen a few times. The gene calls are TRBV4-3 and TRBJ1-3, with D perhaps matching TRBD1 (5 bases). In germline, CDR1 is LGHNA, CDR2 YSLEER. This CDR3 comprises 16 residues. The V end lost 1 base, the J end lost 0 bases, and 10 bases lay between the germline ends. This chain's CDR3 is CASSQVPGNSGNTIYF. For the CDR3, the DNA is TGCGCCAGCAGCCAAGTGCCAGGGAACTCTGGAAACACCATATATTTT.

This CDR3 is CASSLGANEAFF. The CDR3 DNA reads TGCGCCAGCAGCTTGGGAGCGAATGAAGCTTTCTTT. This chain connects TRBV5-1 to TRBJ1-1, with D unclear. CDR3 length: 12 residues. Trimming took off 0 bases at V and 7 bases at J, with 7 bases between the two ends. Germline V gives CDR1 SGHRS, CDR2 YFSETQ.